This T cell receptor (beta chain) was sequenced in a study of cytomegalovirus exposure and HLA in healthy donors. The germline V gene encodes CDR1 SGHAT and CDR2 FQNNGV. This CDR3 comprises 15 residues. Germline trimming cut 6 bases from V and 4 bases from J; bases unmatched to any gene: 7. Primers included in the PCR were 60 Vbeta and 13 Jbeta primers. Profiling relied on immunoSEQ multiplex PCR, and the TCRdb table lists in-frame clones only, not all of them. The sample's table shows about 140,000 clones. The TCR sequence derives from a middle-aged man in good health and CMV-seronegative. The chain is built from TRBV11-2 and TRBJ2-1, with TRBD1 matching over 9 bases. Specimen: PBMCs. In DNA form, the CDR3 reads TGTGCCAGCAGATCGGGACAGGGAACATACAATGAGCAGTTCTTC. Protein product: CASRSGQGTYNEQFF.